This T cell receptor (beta chain) was identified in a study of blood T cells in healthy people across ages. V lost 5 bases and J 0 bases, leaving 15 bases between the germline ends. Germline V CDR1 and CDR2: SGHTA, FQGTGA. The CDR3 extends over 16 amino acids. The authors ran a second PCR of 7 to 11 cycles using a sample-barcoded 5' primer and a J-beta primer mix. TCRdb redid the calling of the 5' RACE reads with MiXCR, one entry per CDR3 protein. In the table there are about 640,000 distinct CDR3 sequences, about 30% of which are singletons. This clonotype has ten or more counts. Healthy Russian Caucasian donors spanned ages roughly 6 to 100 years.

The chain combines TRBV7-3 with TRBJ2-3; the D gene is possibly TRBD2 (6 bases). This clonotype was obtained from a woman of 80 years or more in good health. The sample taken for sequencing was blood. CDR3 protein: CASSPPGLPSTDTQYF. The CDR3 region has the DNA TGTGCCAGCAGCCCCCCCGGACTACCCAGCACAGATACGCAGTATTTT.